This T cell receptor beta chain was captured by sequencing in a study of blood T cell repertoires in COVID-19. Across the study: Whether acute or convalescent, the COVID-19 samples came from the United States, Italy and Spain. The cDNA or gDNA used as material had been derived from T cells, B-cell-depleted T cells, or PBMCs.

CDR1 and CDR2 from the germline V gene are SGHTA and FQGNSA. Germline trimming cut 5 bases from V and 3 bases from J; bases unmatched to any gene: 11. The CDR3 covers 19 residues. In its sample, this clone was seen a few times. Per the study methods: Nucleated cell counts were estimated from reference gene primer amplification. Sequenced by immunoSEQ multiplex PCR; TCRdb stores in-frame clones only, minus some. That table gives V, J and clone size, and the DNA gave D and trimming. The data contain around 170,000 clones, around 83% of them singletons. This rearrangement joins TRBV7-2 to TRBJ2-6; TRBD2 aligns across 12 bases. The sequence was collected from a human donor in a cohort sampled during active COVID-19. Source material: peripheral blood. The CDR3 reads CASSPGASGGAFGANVLTF. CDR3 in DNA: TGTGCCAGCAGCCCAGGCGCTAGCGGGGGGGCCTTTGGGGCCAACGTCCTGACTTTC.